These 25 T cell receptor beta chains were sequenced from one sample in a study of blood T cell repertoires in COVID-19. The method was immunoSEQ multiplex PCR; TCRdb's version includes in-frame clones alone and lacks a portion of them. Here the sample spans around 190,000 clones, around 90% being singletons. Specimen: peripheral blood. The source of these receptors is a human donor in a cohort sampled during active COVID-19.

The chain joins TRBV7-9 to TRBJ2-7, with D hard to call. CDR3 length: 13 residues. Trimming left V 5 bases short and J 0 bases short, with 8 bases between. The germline CDR1 and CDR2 sequences are SEHNR and FQNEAQ (reference sequence). In DNA, the CDR3 is TGTGCCAGCAGCCTTTCGGGCTCCTACGAGCAGTACTTC. It specifies CASSLSGSYEQYF.

The chain has TRBV12-3 or TRBV12-4 and TRBJ1-1; tentatively, D is TRBD1 (5 bases). The CDR3 extends over 13 amino acids. The V gene lost 6 bases and the J gene lost 1 base, with 9 bases spanning the gap. Here the CDR3 DNA reads TGTGCCAGCAGCATACAGGAGAACACTGAAGCTTTCTTT. This encodes CASSIQENTEAFF.

The V and J genes are TRBV6-1 and TRBJ2-5; 8 positions agree with TRBD1. With 3 bases clipped from V and 5 bases from J, the junction kept 8 bases outside the gene matches. CDR3 size: 15 residues. Germline V gene sequence: CDR1 MNHNS, CDR2 SASEGT. CDR3: CASSDSIDRGETQYF. CDR3 DNA: TGTGCCAGCAGTGACAGCATCGACAGGGGTGAGACCCAGTACTTC.

The chain joins TRBV2 to TRBJ2-3; 11 nucleotides match TRBD2. The junction had 5 bases not matched to a gene; V was cut back by 4 bases and J by 14 bases. The CDR3 spans 12 residues. Germline V gene lookup returns CDR1 SNHLY and CDR2 FYNNEI. The CDR3 protein is CASSGIAGGPYF. The DNA for the CDR3 is TGTGCCAGCAGTGGAATAGCGGGGGGGCCGTATTTT.

This sequence joins TRBV5-1 and TRBJ2-5; maybe TRBD2 (7 bases). CDR1 is SGHRS and CDR2 is YFSETQ in the germline V gene. V was clipped by 2 bases and J by 1 base, with 15 bases between them. The CDR3 is 16 amino acids. The CDR3 sequence is CASSLGGRGAQETQYF. CDR3 coding DNA: TGCGCCAGCAGCTTAGGAGGTCGGGGGGCCCAAGAGACCCAGTACTTC.

This rearrangement joins TRBV18 to TRBJ2-7, with TRBD1 identical over 8 bases. Germline V lookup: CDR1 KGHSH, CDR2 LQKENI. The V and J ends lost 4 bases and 5 bases, in that order; junction bases with no gene match: 10. The CDR3 extends over 15 amino acids. The CDR3 is CASSQTRQGNHEQYF. The CDR3 DNA reads as TGTGCCAGCTCACAAACTCGACAGGGGAACCACGAGCAGTACTTC.

As for this clone: A junction end diverges from the germline sequence, so it may reflect a read error. The chain has TRBV5-6 and TRBJ2-7; possibly TRBD2 for D (6 bases). Germline assignment: CDR1 SGHDT and CDR2 YYEEEE. The CDR3 is 12 residues long. CDR3 sequence: CASSRRLLREHF. The CDR3 DNA sequence: TGTGCCAGCAGCCGCCGACTCCTTCGGGAGCACTTC.

The V and J genes are TRBV7-9 and TRBJ2-3; D remains ambiguous. The CDR3 is 14 amino acids. Germline CDR1 and CDR2: SEHNR and FQNEAQ (reference sequence). Trimming took off 2 bases at V and 6 bases at J, with 12 bases between the two ends. The CDR3 loop is CASSLYGPRDTQYF. The CDR3 region has the DNA TGTGCCAGCAGCTTATATGGGCCCCGGGATACGCAGTATTTT.

As DNA, the CDR3 is TGCAGCGCCTGGACAGGGGAGGGCTACTCTGGAAACACCATATATTTT. Translation gives CSAWTGEGYSGNTIYF. This sequence joins TRBV29-1 and TRBJ1-3; TRBD1 matches 9 bases. This CDR3 is 16 amino acids long. Germline V lookup: CDR1 SQVTM, CDR2 ANQGSEA. Trimming took 7 bases from V and 0 from J; bases not matched to a gene: 10.

A single count supports this clone. This chain links TRBV9 with TRBJ1-5, with D unclear. V gave up 0 bases and J gave up 5 bases, with 3 bases separating them. This CDR3 spans 12 amino acids. CDR1 SGDLS and CDR2 YYNGEE come from the germline V gene. CDR3: CASSVGDQPQHF. The DNA for the CDR3 is TGTGCCAGCAGCGTAGGCGATCAGCCCCAGCATTTT.

The V call is TRBV11-2, the J call TRBJ2-5; D is unclear. The CDR3 extends over 14 amino acids. V gave up 2 bases and J gave up 0 bases, with 7 bases separating them. CDR1 is SGHAT, CDR2 FQNNGV, per germline. In DNA form, the CDR3 reads TGTGCCAGCAGCTTATTTCGGGACCAAGAGACCCAGTACTTC. This sequence encodes CASSLFRDQETQYF.

The chain joins TRBV15 to TRBJ1-1; D remains unclear. This CDR3 comprises 13 residues. V lost 1 base and J lost 3, with 6 bases in between. Per germline, CDR1 LNHNV and CDR2 YYDKDF (reference sequence). The CDR3 loop is CATSRVGDTEAFF. In DNA form, the CDR3 reads TGTGCCACCAGCAGAGTCGGAGACACTGAAGCTTTCTTT.

This sequence joins TRBV5-1 and TRBJ2-2; TRBD1 agrees at 8 bases. CDR1 is SGHRS and CDR2 is YFSETQ in the germline V gene. V was pared by 2 bases and J by 4 bases, with 1 base of the junction left unmatched. This CDR3 spans 14 amino acids. The chain's CDR3 is CASSLGTGTGELFF. In nucleotides, the CDR3 is TGCGCCAGCAGCTTAGGGACAGGCACCGGGGAGCTGTTTTTT.

The CDR3 DNA reads TGTGCCAGCAGCGCTCCTGGGGGGGGAGGCACAGATACGCAGTATTTT. Residues: CASSAPGGGGTDTQYF. The chain joins TRBV11-3 to TRBJ2-3; 7 bases line up with TRBD2. Trimming at V came to 5 bases and at J to 1 base, leaving 9 bases not matched to a gene. The V gene's germline CDR1 is SGHNT and CDR2 YENEEA. The CDR3 is 16 residues long.

The chain employs TRBV5-1 and TRBJ1-1, with TRBD1 as a possible D gene (6 bases). Germline V gene lookup returns CDR1 SGHRS and CDR2 YFSETQ. V lost 4 bases, J lost 6 bases, and 13 bases lay in between. This CDR3 spans 13 amino acids. The CDR3 sequence: CASSTGLGSEAFF. The DNA of the CDR3 is TGCGCCAGCAGCACAGGGTTGGGATCTGAAGCTTTCTTT. Combining the CDR3 with reference TRBV5-1 and TRBJ1-1 gives the whole variable domain KAGVTQTPRYLIKTRGQQVTLSCSPISGHRSVSWYQQTPGQGLQFLFEYFSETQRNKGNFPGRFSGRQFSNSRSEMNVSTLELGDSALYLCASSTGLGSEAFFGQGTRLTVV.

The chain links TRBV3-1 (or the pseudogene TRBV3-2) to TRBJ2-1, with D possibly matching TRBD1 (5 bases). Germline V gene lookup returns CDR1 LGHDT and CDR2 YNNKEL (reference sequence). Trimming shortened V by 4 bases and J by 5 bases, and 15 bases separated the two germline ends. The CDR3 is 15 amino acids. In DNA form, the CDR3 reads TGTGCCAGCAGCCTTACAGCCAGGGTACACAATGAGCAGTTCTTC. Its translation is CASSLTARVHNEQFF.

The genes are TRBV7-2 and TRBJ2-7; 9 bases map to TRBD1. Germline CDR1 SGHTA, CDR2 FQGNSA. The V gene end was trimmed by 2 bases and the J gene end by 1 base; junction bases not matched to a gene: 15. The CDR3 loop spans 19 amino acids. CDR3 in DNA: TGTGCCAGCAGCTTAAGGATGGTCGGCGGGACAGGGACTTCCTACGAGCAGTACTTC. This sequence encodes CASSLRMVGGTGTSYEQYF.

This chain connects TRBV5-5 to TRBJ1-5; 8 nucleotides align to TRBD1. With 4 bases clipped from V and 5 bases from J, the junction kept 5 bases outside the gene matches. The CDR3 runs 14 residues. Germline loops: CDR1 SGHKS, CDR2 YYEKEE (reference sequence). Written as DNA, the CDR3 is TGTGCCAGCAGCACCGACAGGGGTGATCAGCCCCAGCATTTT. Protein sequence: CASSTDRGDQPQHF. Full variable domain (rest looked up from reference TRBV5-5 and TRBJ1-5): DAGVTQSPTHLIKTRGQQVTLRCSPISGHKSVSWYQQVLGQGPQFIFQYYEKEERGRGNFPDRFSARQFPNYSSELNVNALLLGDSALYLCASSTDRGDQPQHFGDGTRLSIL.

This chain uses TRBV19 with TRBJ1-5; no reliable D call. This CDR3 contains 15 residues. CDR1 and CDR2 (germline): LNHDA, SQIVND (reference sequence). The V end lost 1 base, the J end lost 5 bases, and 12 bases lay between the germline ends. CDR3 in amino acids: CASSIVGGVDQPQHF. The DNA of the CDR3 is TGTGCCAGTAGTATAGTGGGAGGAGTCGATCAGCCCCAGCATTTT.

This clone occurred once. The V gene is TRBV5-4, the J gene TRBJ2-7; 8 positions match TRBD1. This CDR3 region has 14 residues. Germline loops: CDR1 SGHNT, CDR2 YYREEE (reference sequence). V dropped 4 bases and J dropped 4; count of bases not matched to a gene: 7. The CDR3 DNA follows: TGTGCCAGCAGCGTCGGGACAGGTCGGTACGAGCAGTACTTC. Translating it yields CASSVGTGRYEQYF.

V gene TRBV24-1 combines with J gene TRBJ1-4; a possible D gene is TRBD1 (6 bases). Germline V gene data show CDR1 as KGHDR and CDR2 as SFDVKD. V was shortened by 2 bases and J by 14 bases, with 14 bases between the two germline ends. The CDR3 totals 13 residues. The CDR3 is CATSDSMTGGLFF. The CDR3 DNA reads TGTGCCACCAGTGATTCAATGACAGGTGGGCTGTTTTTT.

This clone has just one count. The rearrangement joins TRBV10-2 to TRBJ1-1; D gene unclear. The length of the CDR3 is 12 residues. Germline assignment: CDR1 WSHSY and CDR2 SAAADI. V dropped 8 bases and J dropped 0 bases, with 7 bases sitting between them. The CDR3 sequence is CASGRLNTEAFF. DNA of the CDR3: TGCGCCAGCGGGAGGTTGAACACTGAAGCTTTCTTT.

The chain employs TRBV5-8 and TRBJ2-5, with 7 bases identical to TRBD1. The germline V gene has CDR1 SGHTS and CDR2 YDEGEE. The CDR3 contains 15 residues. V lost 0 bases, J lost 4 bases, and 6 bases stayed unmatched. CDR3 residues: CASSLATGLGETQYF. As DNA, the CDR3 is TGTGCCAGCAGCTTGGCGACAGGGTTGGGAGAGACCCAGTACTTC.

This chain connects TRBV29-1 to TRBJ2-3, with D unresolved. This CDR3 comprises 13 residues. CDR1 is SQVTM and CDR2 is ANQGSEA in the germline V gene. Trimming stripped 4 bases from V and 6 bases from J, with 14 bases between. This CDR3 is CSVALERLDTQYF. The CDR3 DNA reads as TGCAGCGTTGCTTTGGAGCGTTTGGATACGCAGTATTTT.

The chain couples TRBV30 to TRBJ1-1; TRBD1 matches 8 bases. Germline lookup yields CDR1 GTSNPN and CDR2 SVGIG (reference sequence). This CDR3 has 16 residues. Trimming took 4 bases from V and 1 from J; bases not matched to a gene: 11. The CDR3 sequence is CAWTTLPGQGNTEAFF. The CDR3 DNA follows: TGTGCCTGGACGACATTACCAGGACAGGGGAACACTGAAGCTTTCTTT.